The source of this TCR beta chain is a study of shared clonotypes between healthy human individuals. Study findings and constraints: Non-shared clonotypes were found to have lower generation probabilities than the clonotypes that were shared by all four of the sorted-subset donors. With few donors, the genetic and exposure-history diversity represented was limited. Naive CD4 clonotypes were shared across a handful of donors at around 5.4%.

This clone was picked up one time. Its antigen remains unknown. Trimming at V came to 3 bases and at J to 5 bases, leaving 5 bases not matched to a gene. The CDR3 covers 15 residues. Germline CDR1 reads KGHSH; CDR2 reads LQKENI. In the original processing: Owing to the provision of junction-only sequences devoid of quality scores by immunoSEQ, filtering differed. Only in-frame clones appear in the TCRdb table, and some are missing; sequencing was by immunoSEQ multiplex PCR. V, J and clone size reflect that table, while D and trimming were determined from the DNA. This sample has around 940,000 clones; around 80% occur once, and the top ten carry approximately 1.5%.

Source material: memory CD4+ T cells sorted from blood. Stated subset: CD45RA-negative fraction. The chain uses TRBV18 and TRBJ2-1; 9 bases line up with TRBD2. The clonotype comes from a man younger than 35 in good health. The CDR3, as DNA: TGTGCCAGCTCACCGCGGCTAGCGGGGAACAATGAGCAGTTCTTC. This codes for CASSPRLAGNNEQFF.